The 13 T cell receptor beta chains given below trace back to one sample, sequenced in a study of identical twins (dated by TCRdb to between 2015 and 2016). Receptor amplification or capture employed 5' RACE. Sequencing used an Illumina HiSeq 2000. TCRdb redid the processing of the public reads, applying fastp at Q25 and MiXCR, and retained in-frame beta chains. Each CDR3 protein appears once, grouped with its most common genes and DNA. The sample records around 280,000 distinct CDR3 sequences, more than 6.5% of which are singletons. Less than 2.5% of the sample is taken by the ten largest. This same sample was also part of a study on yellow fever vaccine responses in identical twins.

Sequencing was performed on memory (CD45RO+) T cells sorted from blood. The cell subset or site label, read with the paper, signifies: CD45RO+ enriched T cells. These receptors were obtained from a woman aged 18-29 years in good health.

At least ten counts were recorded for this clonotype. CDR3 bases: TGTGCCAGCAGCCCTGACGGGGACGAGCAGTACTTC. Protein sequence: CASSPDGDEQYF. The rearrangement joins TRBV5-5 to TRBJ2-7, with a tentative D call TRBD2 (5 bases). Germline CDR1 and CDR2: SGHKS and YYEKEE (reference sequence). CDR3 length equals 12 residues. V dropped 4 bases and J dropped 5 bases, with 10 bases sitting between them.

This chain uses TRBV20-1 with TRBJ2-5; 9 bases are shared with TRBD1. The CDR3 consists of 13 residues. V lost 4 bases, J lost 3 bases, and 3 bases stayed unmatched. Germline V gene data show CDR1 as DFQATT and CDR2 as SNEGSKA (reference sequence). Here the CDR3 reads CSAKGTGKETQYF. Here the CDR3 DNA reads TGCAGTGCTAAAGGGACAGGGAAAGAGACCCAGTACTTC.

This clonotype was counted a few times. The CDR3 region is CASMSPQNRYNYGYTF. Written as DNA, the CDR3 is TGTGCCAGCATGAGCCCGCAGAATCGATATAACTATGGCTACACCTTC. The chain couples TRBV6-1 to TRBJ1-2; D unclear. Germline V CDR1 and CDR2: MNHNS, SASEGT. The length of the CDR3 is 16 residues. Deletions cut 7 bases from V and 1 base from J, with 19 bases between.

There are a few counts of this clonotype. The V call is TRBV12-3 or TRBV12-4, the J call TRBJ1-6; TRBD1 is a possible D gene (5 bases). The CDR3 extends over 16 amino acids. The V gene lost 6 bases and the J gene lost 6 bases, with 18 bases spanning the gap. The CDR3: CASSYFPGPTNSPLHF. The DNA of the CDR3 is TGTGCCAGCAGCTATTTTCCGGGACCGACTAATTCACCCCTCCACTTT.

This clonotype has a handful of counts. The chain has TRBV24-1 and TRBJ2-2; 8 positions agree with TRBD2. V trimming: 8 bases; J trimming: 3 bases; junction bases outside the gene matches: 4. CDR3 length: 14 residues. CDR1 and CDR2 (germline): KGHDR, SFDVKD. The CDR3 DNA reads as TGTGCCACCACGGGAGGGACGCACACCGGGGAGCTGTTTTTT. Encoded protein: CATTGGTHTGELFF.

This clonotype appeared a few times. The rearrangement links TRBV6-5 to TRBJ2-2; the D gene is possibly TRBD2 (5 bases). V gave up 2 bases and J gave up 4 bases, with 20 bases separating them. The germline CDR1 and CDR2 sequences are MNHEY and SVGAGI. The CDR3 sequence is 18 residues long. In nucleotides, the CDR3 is TGTGCCAGCAGTTACCTCAAGTTTCTCTACCGGGGCACCGGGGAGCTGTTTTTT. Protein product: CASSYLKFLYRGTGELFF.

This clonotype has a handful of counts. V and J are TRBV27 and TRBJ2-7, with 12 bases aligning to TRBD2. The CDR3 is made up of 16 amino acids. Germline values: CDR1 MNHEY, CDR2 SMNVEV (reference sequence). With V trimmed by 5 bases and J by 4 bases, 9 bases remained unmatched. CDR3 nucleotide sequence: TGTGCCAGCAGTCGAAATCTAGCGGGAGGGAATTACGAGCAGTACTTC. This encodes CASSRNLAGGNYEQYF.

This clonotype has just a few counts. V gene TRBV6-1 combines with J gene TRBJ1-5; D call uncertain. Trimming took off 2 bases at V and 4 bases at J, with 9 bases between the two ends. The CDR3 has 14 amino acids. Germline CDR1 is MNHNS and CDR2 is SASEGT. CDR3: CASSELPGNQPQHF. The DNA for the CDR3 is TGTGCCAGCAGTGAACTCCCTGGAAATCAGCCCCAGCATTTT.

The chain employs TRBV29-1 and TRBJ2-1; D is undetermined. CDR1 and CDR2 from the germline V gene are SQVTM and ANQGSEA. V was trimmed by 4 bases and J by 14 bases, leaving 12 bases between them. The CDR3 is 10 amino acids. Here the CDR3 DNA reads TGCAGCGTTGTCGATGGGCTGGAGTTCTTC. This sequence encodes CSVVDGLEFF.

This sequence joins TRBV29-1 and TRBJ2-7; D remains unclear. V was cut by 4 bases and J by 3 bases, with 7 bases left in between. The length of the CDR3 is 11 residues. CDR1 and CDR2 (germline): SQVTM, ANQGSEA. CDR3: CSVVRNYEQYF. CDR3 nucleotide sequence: TGCAGCGTTGTGCGTAACTACGAGCAGTACTTC.

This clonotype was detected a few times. As DNA, the CDR3 is TGTGCCAGCAGACCGGGGAGAGGGGGCAATGAGCAGTTCTTC. Protein: CASRPGRGGNEQFF. V usage is TRBV7-3 and J usage is TRBJ2-1; D perhaps matches TRBD1 (6 bases). CDR1 is SGHTA and CDR2 is FQGTGA in the germline V gene. V was clipped by 6 bases and J by 6 bases, with 15 bases between them. The CDR3 loop spans 14 amino acids.

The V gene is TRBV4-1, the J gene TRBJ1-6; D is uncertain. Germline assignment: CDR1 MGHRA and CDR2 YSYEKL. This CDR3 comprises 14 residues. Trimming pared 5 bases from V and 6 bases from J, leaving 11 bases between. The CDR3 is CASSDKGGNSPLHF. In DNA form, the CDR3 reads TGCGCCAGCAGCGATAAGGGAGGTAATTCACCCCTCCACTTT.

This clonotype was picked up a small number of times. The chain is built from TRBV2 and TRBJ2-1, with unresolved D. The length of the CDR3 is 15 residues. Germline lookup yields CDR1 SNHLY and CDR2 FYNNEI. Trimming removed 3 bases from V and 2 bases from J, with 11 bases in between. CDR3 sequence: CASSDQILPYNEQFF. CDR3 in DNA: TGTGCCAGCAGTGACCAGATTCTTCCCTACAATGAGCAGTTCTTC.